These T cell receptor beta chains were read from a single sample in a study of human T cells and chemical hapten exposure. A single record per CDR3 protein comes from TCRdb applying MiXCR to the RACE reads. Counted here are more than 250,000 distinct CDR3 sequences, about 9% occurring once; the ten biggest clones make up under 2.5%. Sequences were derived from whole blood, sampled in connection with sensitization to the hapten diphenylcyclopropenone (DPC). The receptors come from a woman aged 40-49 years with alopecia areata. Some clones in this sample may be carry-over from other donors' samples. Each CDR3 is given with its conserved first and last residue. D genes are given only for firm matches. Clone size is stated in some rows and not others, as once, few, many or a class when expanded.

cdr3_aa cdr3_nt j_call v_call d_call clone_size
CASSEETTGHQPQHF TGTGCCAGCAGTGAGGAGACGACAGGCCATCAGCCCCAGCATTTT TRBJ1-5 TRBV6-1 - many
CASSHRQGFTEAFF TGCGCCAGCAGCCACAGACAGGGTTTTACTGAAGCTTTCTTT TRBJ1-1 TRBV4-3 TRBD1 many
CASSYRAGSGANVLTF TGTGCCAGCAGTTACCGCGCGGGCTCTGGGGCCAACGTCCTGACTTTC TRBJ2-6 TRBV6-6 - -
CASSQKRGRGYNEQFF TGTGCCAGCAGCCAAAAGCGCGGGAGAGGCTACAATGAGCAGTTCTTC TRBJ2-1 TRBV3-1 TRBD2 few
CASSLRSGEPQYF TGTGCCAGCAGCTTAAGGTCGGGGGAGCCCCAGTACTTC TRBJ2-5 TRBV5-6 - -
CASSLRAETYEQYF TGTGCCAGCAGTCTCCGAGCGGAGACCTACGAGCAGTACTTC TRBJ2-7 TRBV9 - few
CASSRALGLAGEYEQFF TGTGCCAGCAGCCGAGCCCTGGGACTAGCGGGAGAGTATGAGCAGTTCTTC TRBJ2-1 TRBV11-1 TRBD2 few
CASSQEGNLAKNIQYF TGCGCCAGCAGCCAAGAGGGCAATTTAGCCAAAAACATTCAGTACTTC TRBJ2-4 TRBV4-3 - once
CASSPQGMRGGGLFF TGTGCCAGCAGCCCCCAAGGGATGAGGGGAGGCGGACTGTTTTTT TRBJ1-4 TRBV7-2 - -
CASSFAPSTGTLYGYTF TGTGCCAGCAGTTTTGCCCCCTCAACAGGGACCCTCTATGGCTACACCTTC TRBJ1-2 TRBV28 - few
CASSKGAAEAFF TGTGCCAGCAGCAAGGGGGCGGCTGAAGCTTTCTTT TRBJ1-1 TRBV9 TRBD1 many
CASRLAGGDEQYF TGTGCCAGCAGACTAGCGGGAGGGGACGAGCAGTACTTC TRBJ2-7 TRBV6-5 TRBD2 few
CASSSAGVRPQHF TGTGCCAGCAGTTCCGCCGGGGTGAGACCCCAGCATTTT TRBJ1-5 TRBV6-5 - -
CASSYRGGLAGVREQYF TGTGCCAGCAGCTACCGTGGGGGCCTAGCGGGAGTGAGGGAGCAGTACTTC TRBJ2-7 TRBV7-9 TRBD2 few
CASSGEMNTEAFF TGTGCCAGCAGTGGGGAGATGAACACTGAAGCTTTCTTT TRBJ1-1 TRBV12-3/TRBV12-4 - few
CASSPQSGSYEQYF TGTGCCAGCAGCCCCCAATCGGGCTCCTACGAGCAGTACTTC TRBJ2-7 TRBV14 - -
CASSDGRELTDTQYF TGTGCCAGCAGTGACGGGCGGGAGTTAACAGATACGCAGTATTTT TRBJ2-3 TRBV6-4 TRBD2 many
CSAIYRSGGNTEAFF TGCAGTGCTATATATCGATCAGGGGGGAACACTGAAGCTTTCTTT TRBJ1-1 TRBV20-1 TRBD1 few
CASSPQTSGKTGELFF TGTGCCAGCAGCCCTCAGACTAGCGGGAAGACCGGGGAGCTGTTTTTT TRBJ2-2 TRBV9 TRBD2 few
CATSREGNNSPLHF TGTGCCACCAGCAGAGAGGGAAATAATTCACCCCTCCACTTT TRBJ1-6 TRBV15 - many
CATSREGLTEAFF TGTGCCACCAGCAGAGAGGGGTTGACTGAAGCTTTCTTT TRBJ1-1 TRBV15 - -
CASSHGGISYGYTF TGTGCCAGCAGCCACGGAGGGATCTCCTATGGCTACACCTTC TRBJ1-2 TRBV7-2 - -
CASSVAKDTQYF TGTGCCAGCTCAGTAGCAAAAGATACGCAGTATTTT TRBJ2-3 TRBV28 - -
CASSPSGAGGEYEQYF TGCGCCAGCAGCCCCTCGGGGGCAGGGGGCGAGTACGAGCAGTACTTC TRBJ2-7 TRBV5-1 TRBD1 few
CASSQAYPGELFF TGTGCCAGCAGCCAAGCCTACCCCGGGGAGCTGTTTTTT TRBJ2-2 TRBV14 - -
CASSHGVSGRRYNEQFF TGCGCCAGCAGCCATGGGGTTAGCGGGAGGCGCTACAATGAGCAGTTCTTC TRBJ2-1 TRBV4-3 TRBD2 -
CASSQLRDTNYEQYF TGCGCCAGCAGCCAACTCCGGGACACCAACTACGAGCAGTACTTC TRBJ2-7 TRBV4-3 - few
CASSLRGSYNSPLHF TGTGCCAGCAGTTTAAGAGGGTCCTATAATTCACCCCTCCACTTT TRBJ1-6 TRBV28 - many
CASSFDHLNTEAFF TGTGCCAGCAGCTTTGATCATTTGAACACTGAAGCTTTCTTT TRBJ1-1 TRBV7-3 - few
CASSLGYYEQYF TGTGCCAGCAGTTTAGGGTACTACGAGCAGTACTTC TRBJ2-7 TRBV12-3/TRBV12-4 - many
CASSELGQGAGANVLTF TGTGCCAGCAGTGAATTAGGACAGGGGGCCGGGGCCAACGTCCTGACTTTC TRBJ2-6 TRBV25-1 TRBD1 -
CASRPTSGFYEQYF TGTGCCAGCCGACCGACTAGCGGATTCTACGAGCAGTACTTC TRBJ2-7 TRBV6-2/TRBV6-3 TRBD2 -
CASRRSTSGQPQHF TGTGCCAGCAGGCGGTCCACCTCCGGACAGCCCCAGCATTTT TRBJ1-5 TRBV6-1 - -
CASSPGTSPQETQYF TGTGCCAGCAGCCCTGGGACTAGTCCCCAAGAGACCCAGTACTTC TRBJ2-5 TRBV7-8 TRBD2 few
CASSLSWRSDEQYF TGTGCCAGCAGTTTATCCTGGAGGTCCGACGAGCAGTACTTC TRBJ2-7 TRBV27 - many
CASSYGSIASSYEQYF TGTGCCAGCAGTTACGGGTCTATTGCGAGCTCCTACGAGCAGTACTTC TRBJ2-7 TRBV6-5 - -
CASSSGTAKFF TGTGCCAGCAGCTCCGGGACTGCAAAGTTCTTC TRBJ2-1 TRBV7-6 - many
CSASRTGRDYGYTF TGCAGTGCTAGTCGAACAGGGCGAGACTATGGCTACACCTTC TRBJ1-2 TRBV20-1 - -
CASSQRNRGYTF TGTGCCAGCAGCCAACGGAATCGTGGCTACACCTTC TRBJ1-2 TRBV3-1 - few
CSAGGRGYEQYF TGCAGTGCTGGGGGGAGGGGGTACGAGCAGTACTTC TRBJ2-7 TRBV20-1 - few
CSARPPGVINQPQHF TGCAGTGCTAGACCTCCCGGGGTTATCAATCAGCCCCAGCATTTT TRBJ1-5 TRBV20-1 - -
CATMLGGTGNQPQHF TGTGCCACCATGCTTGGGGGAACAGGCAATCAGCCCCAGCATTTT TRBJ1-5 TRBV28 - -
CASSLGPGTYEQYF TGTGCCAGCAGCTTAGGGCCTGGCACCTACGAGCAGTACTTC TRBJ2-7 TRBV7-2 - many
CASSIGTVPYEQYF TGTGCCAGCAGCATAGGGACAGTCCCCTACGAGCAGTACTTC TRBJ2-7 TRBV7-9 TRBD1 few
CASSLSREGVTKNIQYF TGTGCCAGCAGTTTATCGAGGGAGGGTGTAACCAAAAACATTCAGTACTTC TRBJ2-4 TRBV27 TRBD2 -
CASSEGARWETEAFF TGTGCCAGCAGTGAGGGGGCAAGATGGGAAACTGAAGCTTTCTTT TRBJ1-1 TRBV25-1 - -
CASSPGQGSSQETQYF TGCGCCAGCAGCCCGGGACAGGGGAGTTCCCAAGAGACCCAGTACTTC TRBJ2-5 TRBV5-1 TRBD1 many
CASNSRLAGALSYEQYF TGTGCCAGCAACTCCCGGCTAGCGGGGGCCCTATCCTACGAGCAGTACTTC TRBJ2-7 TRBV28 TRBD2 -
CASSQDPPNTQYF TGCGCCAGCAGCCAAGATCCACCAAATACGCAGTATTTT TRBJ2-3 TRBV4-3 - -
CASSSATGYEQYF TGCGCCAGCAGCTCGGCGACAGGGTACGAGCAGTACTTC TRBJ2-7 TRBV5-1 TRBD1 -
CASSLVGVGEQYF TGTGCCAGCAGCTTGGTAGGGGTTGGCGAGCAGTACTTC TRBJ2-7 TRBV5-4 - -
CASSSPRGGTRNEQFF TGTGCCAGCAGTTCCCCACGGGGCGGGACACGCAATGAGCAGTTCTTC TRBJ2-1 TRBV6-5 - -
CASSLFRINEQFF TGTGCCAGCAGCTTATTCAGGATAAATGAGCAGTTCTTC TRBJ2-1 TRBV7-2 - few
CASRSEDRFYNEQFF TGTGCCAGCAGATCAGAGGACAGGTTCTACAATGAGCAGTTCTTC TRBJ2-1 TRBV27 TRBD1 -
CASSPGTGGFQEGYTF TGTGCCAGCTCACCCGGGACAGGGGGCTTCCAGGAGGGCTACACCTTC TRBJ1-2 TRBV18 TRBD1 -
CASSLMGRETEAFF TGTGCCAGCAGCTTAATGGGCAGAGAGACTGAAGCTTTCTTT TRBJ1-1 TRBV7-2 - few
CASSSDRVQPQHF TGTGCCAGCAGCTCGGACAGGGTCCAGCCCCAGCATTTT TRBJ1-5 TRBV7-2 TRBD1 few